This T cell receptor beta chain was sequenced in a study of Ad26.COV2.S vaccination and SARS-CoV-2 variants. Whole-study findings and limits: Marked by substantial breadth, spike-specific CD8+ and CD4+ T cell responses were reportedly seen after vaccination.

Described treatment: 15 to 20 received Ad26.COV2.S at low or high dose, single or two shots; about 5 received placebo; per-sample allocation not given. The investigators took samples on day 63 after the first vaccine or placebo injection. About this clone itself: Its antigen is unknown.

V lost 0 bases and J 7 bases, leaving 14 bases between the germline ends. CDR3 size: 16 residues. Germline V gene data show CDR1 as SGHRS and CDR2 as YFSETQ. Libraries were prepared by immunoSEQ multiplex PCR; TCRdb keeps only in-frame clonotypes and omits some of them. The repertoire holds over 350,000 clones, with 88% as singletons. Sequences were derived from peripheral blood, sampled in a trial of Ad26.COV2.S vaccine versus placebo. This chain uses TRBV5-1 with TRBJ1-6; D not certain. This sequence was found in a person between 18 and 59 years old who received the Ad26.COV2.S COVID-19 vaccine or a placebo. CDR3 in amino acids: CASSLEGSGPNSPLHF. CDR3 nucleotide sequence: TGCGCCAGCAGCTTGGAGGGTAGTGGTCCCAATTCACCCCTCCACTTT.